This is a list of T cell receptor beta chains from one sample in a study of monozygotic twins with cystic fibrosis. Sequencing used immunoSEQ multiplex PCR; TCRdb keeps in-frame clones, though not all of them. Among 25,000 to 30,000 clones listed, 90% were seen once. Source material: blood. All receptors come from a girl aged 2-10 years with cystic fibrosis. Both conserved end residues are part of each CDR3. The D gene is left open where the match is weak. Where a row states a size, it is once, few, many or the class of an expanded clone; other rows omit it.

clone size	D gene	V gene	J gene	CDR3 DNA	CDR3 protein
-	-	TRBV11-1	TRBJ2-7	TGTGCCAGCAGCTCCAATCGACCTCCACGGGACTACGAGCAGTACTTC	CASSSNRPPRDYEQYF
-	TRBD1	TRBV7-9	TRBJ2-7	TGTGCCAGCAGTAATCGGGACAGGACCCCCTACGAGCAGTACTTC	CASSNRDRTPYEQYF
-	TRBD1	TRBV19	TRBJ2-7	TGTGCCAGTAGTAACCCCGGGACAGGGGTAGACGAGCAGTACTTC	CASSNPGTGVDEQYF
-	-	TRBV7-3	TRBJ2-5	TGTGCCAGCAGCTTAACAGGCCTTAGGGATGTTGAGACCCAGTACTTC	CASSLTGLRDVETQYF
-	TRBD1	TRBV27	TRBJ1-4	TGTGCCAGCAGTTTATCGCCTCAGGGGGCTTGGGAAAAACTGTTTTTT	CASSLSPQGAWEKLFF
-	-	TRBV9	TRBJ2-7	TGTGCCAGCAGCGTAGGTGGGGGACTGGGACTTGCCGAGCAGTACTTC	CASSVGGGLGLAEQYF
-	-	TRBV15	TRBJ2-1	TGTGCCACCAGCAGGCCACAGGGATACAATGAGCAGTTCTTC	CATSRPQGYNEQFF
-	-	TRBV7-2	TRBJ2-7	TGTGCCAGCAGCTTTCCGGGGACGGAATCCTACGAGCAGTACTTC	CASSFPGTESYEQYF
-	-	TRBV13	TRBJ2-7	TGTGCCAGCAGCCCCGCTGGGGGAAGGACCTACGAGCAGTACTTC	CASSPAGGRTYEQYF
-	-	TRBV7-2	TRBJ2-3	TGTGCCAGCAGCTTAGGGTCGGGGTCCTCCGGCACAGATACGCAGTATTTT	CASSLGSGSSGTDTQYF
-	-	TRBV29-1	TRBJ2-3	TGCAGCGTTGAGCAGCTAGGCACGCAGTATTTT	CSVEQLGTQYF
few	-	TRBV7-3	TRBJ1-1	TGTGCCAGCAGCTTGGGGCCTGATGGCACTGAAGCTTTCTTT	CASSLGPDGTEAFF
-	TRBD1	TRBV30	TRBJ1-6	TGTGCCTGGAGCAAGGGGGACAGGGCCGATTCACCCCTCCACTTT	CAWSKGDRADSPLHF
-	TRBD2	TRBV27	TRBJ2-1	TGTGCCAGCAGCCTCCCGATTGGAGCGGGGGGGCGGGAGCAGTTCTTC	CASSLPIGAGGREQFF
-	-	TRBV29-1	TRBJ2-1	TGCAGCGTTGAAGCTCCCCTATCCCTCTACAATGAGCAGTTCTTC	CSVEAPLSLYNEQFF
-	-	TRBV7-9	TRBJ1-1	TGTGCCAGCAGCTTAGTCTTCCGGGAGGATGGGGACACTGAAGCTTTCTTT	CASSLVFREDGDTEAFF
-	TRBD1	TRBV30	TRBJ1-5	TGTGCCTGGAGTGCAGGGGGGCTGGGGCCCCAGCATTTT	CAWSAGGLGPQHF
once	-	TRBV19	TRBJ2-7	TGTGCCAGTAGTATAACCCATGGCGGAGGGTACGAGCAGTACTTC	CASSITHGGGYEQYF
-	-	TRBV11-1	TRBJ2-5	TGTGCCAGCAGCTTAGAACTTCAAGAGACCCAGTACTTC	CASSLELQETQYF
few	-	TRBV7-9	TRBJ2-7	TGTGCCAGCAGCAGATCGGACCGGCGAGAAAAGTACTTC	CASSRSDRREKYF
-	-	TRBV7-6	TRBJ1-4	TGTGCCAGCAGCTTAGTTGATTGGGGGTTCGGGGCTAATGAAAAACTGTTTTTT	CASSLVDWGFGANEKLFF
-	-	TRBV30	TRBJ1-3	TGTGCCTGGAGTGTGAATGGAAACACCATATATTTT	CAWSVNGNTIYF
-	TRBD1	TRBV10-3	TRBJ2-7	TGTGCCATCAGGAGCGTAAAGGACAGGGGTCGCGAGCAGTACTTC	CAIRSVKDRGREQYF
-	TRBD2	TRBV6-1	TRBJ2-1	TGTGCCAGCAGTGACCCTTCACTAGCGGGGGGGCACAATGAGCAGTTCTTC	CASSDPSLAGGHNEQFF
-	-	TRBV5-8	TRBJ2-3	TGTGCCAGCAGCTTGGGAGGTTCGGGGGGCCGGGATACGCAGTATTTT	CASSLGGSGGRDTQYF
-	TRBD2	TRBV19	TRBJ2-3	TGTGCCAGTAGTATAGACAGGACTAGCGGGGAGGTCGCAGATACGCAGTATTTT	CASSIDRTSGEVADTQYF
few	TRBD2	TRBV2	TRBJ2-7	TGTGCCAGCAAGCATGAGGGACTAGGGGGCTACGAGCAGTACTTC	CASKHEGLGGYEQYF
-	TRBD1	TRBV4-3	TRBJ2-7	TGCGCCAGCAGCCAAGATTGGACAGGGGGCCCCTACGAGCAGTACTTC	CASSQDWTGGPYEQYF
-	-	TRBV7-2	TRBJ2-4	TGTGCCAGCAGCCAAAAGGGAGGAAGGACAGTCAAAAACATTCAGTACTTC	CASSQKGGRTVKNIQYF
-	TRBD2	TRBV9	TRBJ2-1	TGTGCCAGCAGCCCTCCGAAGCGGGGGGTGCACAATGAGCAGTTCTTC	CASSPPKRGVHNEQFF
-	-	TRBV27	TRBJ2-5	TGTGCCAGCAGCGGGCCGCGAGAGACCCAGTACTTC	CASSGPRETQYF
-	-	TRBV6-4	TRBJ1-2	TGTGCCAGCAGTGACAGGGGTCTTGGGGGCTACACCTTC	CASSDRGLGGYTF
-	-	TRBV12-5	TRBJ1-1	TGTGCTAGTGGTTTAGAACTGAACACTGAAGCTTTCTTT	CASGLELNTEAFF
-	-	TRBV6-5	TRBJ1-6	TGTGCCAGCAGTTACCTCGCTCGGGAGTCCCCCCTCCACTTT	CASSYLARESPLHF